The following is a T cell receptor (beta chain) sequence with its context. Clinical histories supplied by participants themselves formed the basis of cohort assignment. This entry belongs to a study of blood T cell repertoires in COVID-19. The CDR3 spans 14 residues. Sequencing used immunoSEQ multiplex PCR; TCRdb keeps in-frame clones, though not all of them. The sample lists some 310,000 clones; roughly 89% were seen once. This receptor was identified in a woman aged 30 to 39 who had recovered from COVID-19. Sequenced input: PBMCs or T cells enriched from blood (not recorded which). J is TRBJ2-7 and V is TRBV21-1; the D call TRBD2 from the table was never checked on the DNA. TRBV21-1 is termed a pseudogene. The DNA for the CDR3 is TGTGCCAGCGGGGGATGGCGGGAAGGCTACGAGCAGTACTTC. Translated: CASGGWREGYEQYF.